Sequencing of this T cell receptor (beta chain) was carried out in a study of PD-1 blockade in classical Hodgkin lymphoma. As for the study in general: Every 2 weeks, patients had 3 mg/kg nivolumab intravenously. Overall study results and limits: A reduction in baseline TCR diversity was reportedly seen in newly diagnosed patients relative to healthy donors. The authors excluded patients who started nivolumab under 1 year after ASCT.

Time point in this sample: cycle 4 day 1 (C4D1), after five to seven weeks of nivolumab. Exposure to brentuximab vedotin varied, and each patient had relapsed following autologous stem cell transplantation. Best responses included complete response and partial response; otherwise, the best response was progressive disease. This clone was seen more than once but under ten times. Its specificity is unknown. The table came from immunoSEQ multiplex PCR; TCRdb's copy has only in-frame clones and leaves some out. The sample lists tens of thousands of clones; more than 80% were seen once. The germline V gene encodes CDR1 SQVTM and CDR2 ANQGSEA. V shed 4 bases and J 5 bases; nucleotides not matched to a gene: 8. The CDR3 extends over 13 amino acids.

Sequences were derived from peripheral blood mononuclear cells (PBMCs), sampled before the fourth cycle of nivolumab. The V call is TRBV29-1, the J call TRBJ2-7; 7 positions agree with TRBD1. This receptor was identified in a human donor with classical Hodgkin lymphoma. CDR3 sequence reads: CSVAAGGLNEQYF. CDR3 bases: TGCAGCGTTGCGGCAGGGGGTCTCAACGAGCAGTACTTC.